The source of this T cell receptor (beta chain) is a study of CD8 T cells in ankylosing spondylitis. Overall study results and limits: Peripheral blood samples showed relatively rare disease-linked clones, and these clones were CD8+. In the blood and synovial fluid of reactive arthritis, some motif variants had been previously reported. Seemingly distinctive of ankylosing spondylitis blood was a TCR beta motif formed by eight highly homologous variants. Disease-associated clones were reportedly significantly overrepresented in matched ankylosing spondylitis synovial fluid.

CDR1 SGHAT and CDR2 FQDESV come from the germline V gene (reference sequence). The length of the CDR3 is 11 residues. V dropped 6 bases and J dropped 8 bases, with 9 bases sitting between them. Regarding this clonotype: Its antigen is not identified.

By quantitative 5'-RACE with molecular barcodes, the TCR beta libraries were made. TCRdb redid the calling of the 5' RACE reads with MiXCR, one entry per CDR3 protein. Of some 700,000 distinct CDR3 sequences listed, around 20% are singletons. The sequence was obtained from a male donor with ankylosing spondylitis. The chain employs TRBV11-1 and TRBJ2-3; D is undetermined. The sequencing sample was made of blood, either unsorted or a sorted T cell fraction (not recorded which). This chain's CDR3 is CASSGSGTQYF. The CDR3 bases are TGTGCCAGCAGTGGTTCCGGTACGCAGTATTTT. The variable domain in full, with the rest retrieved from reference TRBV11-1 and TRBJ2-3, is EAEVAQSPRYKITEKSQAVAFWCDPISGHATLYWYRQILGQGPELLVQFQDESVVDDSQLPKDRFSAERLKGVDSTLKIQPAELGDSAMYLCASSGSGTQYFGPGTRLTVL.